The rows below give T cell receptor beta chains drawn from one sample of a study of CD8 T cells in ankylosing spondylitis. Each CDR3 protein gets one entry after TCRdb re-called the 5' RACE reads with MiXCR. Seen here are 390,000 or so distinct CDR3 sequences, 20% to 25% observed once, and the top ten hold roughly 16%. The sequenced material came from blood, either unsorted or a sorted T cell fraction (not recorded which). These receptors originate from a male donor with ankylosing spondylitis. CDR3s leave out the opening cysteine and the closing phenylalanine or tryptophan. Rows give clone size only sometimes, using once, few, many, or a class for an expanded clone.

. | 12 | TRBJ2-5 | TRBV4-3 | ASSQEYHVETQY
. | 10 | TRBJ2-7 | TRBV12-3/TRBV12-4 | ASSFSIYEQY
. | 12 | TRBJ1-2 | TRBV28 | ASSGVDRVHGYT
few | 12 | TRBJ2-1 | TRBV7-8 | ASHGTSGYNEQF
few | 13 | TRBJ2-1 | TRBV7-3 | ASSPTSGTRNEQF
few | 10 | TRBJ2-7 | TRBV7-2 | ASSLATYEQY
. | 12 | TRBJ2-5 | TRBV15 | ATSSGGTVETQY
many | 14 | TRBJ2-5 | TRBV29-1 | SVDASGRATVETQY
. | 11 | TRBJ1-4 | TRBV2 | ATETGGNEKLF
. | 15 | TRBJ2-2 | TRBV28 | ASRPERDGLGTGELF
. | 14 | TRBJ1-1 | TRBV3-1 | ASSRNRGGENTEAF
. | 13 | TRBJ2-2 | TRBV4-3 | ASSQDGSRTGELF
. | 11 | TRBJ2-7 | TRBV12-3/TRBV12-4 | ASSLVESYEQY
. | 9 | TRBJ1-2 | TRBV20-1 | SASPNYGYT
few | 15 | TRBJ2-3 | TRBV6-5 | ASSYRTPGLDLDTQY
many | 13 | TRBJ2-1 | TRBV29-1 | SVGGVDPGGNEQF
few | 14 | TRBJ2-1 | TRBV5-8 | ASSLMGLAVYNEQF
many | 12 | TRBJ2-2 | TRBV29-1 | SASYTGSTGELF
few | 11 | TRBJ2-7 | TRBV12-3/TRBV12-4 | ASSAGTDYEQY
. | 12 | TRBJ2-2 | TRBV5-1 | ASSLQGLTGELF
. | 13 | TRBJ2-1 | TRBV24-1 | ATSDAGPSDNEQF
. | 12 | TRBJ2-2 | TRBV3-1 | ASSQVLRGGELF
few | 14 | TRBJ2-3 | TRBV5-1 | ASSDRGTRRTDTQY
few | 9 | TRBJ2-2 | TRBV6-2/TRBV6-3 | ASTQGGELF
. | 12 | TRBJ2-1 | TRBV20-1 | SAGTSRSYNEQF
few | 12 | TRBJ2-1 | TRBV5-4 | ASSLTLGAGKQF
. | 13 | TRBJ2-3 | TRBV11-3 | ASSPGPTSTDTQY
few | 11 | TRBJ2-1 | TRBV7-2 | ASSRSGRNEQF